The 12 T cell receptor beta chains reported below all come from one sample, sequenced in a study of cytomegalovirus exposure and HLA in healthy donors. In the PCR, 60 Vbeta and 13 Jbeta primers were used. TCRdb keeps only in-frame clones here, not all; method: immunoSEQ multiplex PCR. The table includes around 120,000 clones, around 84% detected once. Input material: PBMCs. These receptors all stem from a woman aged 40 to 50 in good health and CMV-seronegative.

The chain joins TRBV7-2 to TRBJ1-6, with 9 bases lining up with TRBD1. V shed 5 bases, J shed 1 base, and the junction held 9 bases outside the gene matches. The CDR3 totals 18 residues. CDR1 is SGHTA, CDR2 FQGNSA, per germline. The CDR3 is CASSPKGQGTSYNSPLHF. In DNA form, the CDR3 reads TGTGCCAGCAGCCCCAAGGGACAGGGAACGTCCTATAATTCACCCCTCCACTTT.

The chain joins TRBV7-9 to TRBJ2-2; D not resolved. Germline V gene data show CDR1 as SEHNR and CDR2 as FQNEAQ (reference sequence). This CDR3 is built from 15 residues. The ends were cut back, 2 bases at V and 6 bases at J, with 13 bases in the middle. The CDR3 DNA follows: TGTGCCAGCAGCTTAAGGCTAGGCGAGGCCGGGGAGCTGTTTTTT. This codes for CASSLRLGEAGELFF.

Regarding this clone: One end of the junction is discordant with germline, which a read error may explain. The genes are TRBV19 and TRBJ2-6, with D perhaps TRBD1 (5 bases). The CDR3 has 17 amino acids. CDR1 is LNHDA and CDR2 is SQIVND in the germline V gene (reference sequence). Here the CDR3 reads CASSPWQLSSGANGLTF. The CDR3 DNA follows: TGTGCCAGTAGTCCGTGGCAGCTAAGCTCTGGGGCCAACGGCCTGACTTTC.

This clone was seen only a few times. The rearrangement links TRBV28 to TRBJ2-3; no reliable D call. The CDR3 contains 16 residues. Trimming took 2 bases from V and 4 from J, leaving 16 bases between them. CDR1 and CDR2 from the germline V gene are MDHEN and SYDVKM. CDR3 nucleotides: TGTGCCAGCAGTTTAACCCCTCTAGTTCAGCCAGATACGCAGTATTTT. This codes for CASSLTPLVQPDTQYF.

This chain joins TRBV6-5 and TRBJ1-2, with D maybe TRBD1 (5 bases). The CDR3 is 16 residues long. V lost 2 bases and J lost 8, with 21 bases in between. Germline V gene lookup returns CDR1 MNHEY and CDR2 SVGAGI. The CDR3 here is CASSYPVGRGGRGYTF. As DNA, the CDR3 is TGTGCCAGCAGTTACCCGGTAGGGCGGGGCGGACGGGGCTACACCTTC.

The chain links TRBV4-2 to TRBJ1-3; 7 nucleotides agree with TRBD1. Trimming cost V 6 bases and J 2 bases; bases outside gene matches: 7. Germline-derived CDR1 and CDR2 are LGHNA and YNFKEQ. This CDR3 comprises 15 residues. Here the CDR3 reads CASRRQGGPGNTIYF. CDR3 DNA: TGTGCCAGCAGACGACAGGGTGGGCCTGGAAACACCATATATTTT.

The sample holds one count of this clone. The chain has TRBV5-5 and TRBJ2-7; 7 nucleotides align to TRBD1. This CDR3 has 14 amino acids. V trimming: 5 bases; J trimming: 2 bases; junction bases outside the gene matches: 7. Germline CDR1 reads SGHKS; CDR2 reads YYEKEE (reference sequence). The CDR3 loop is CASSFTGTAYEQYF. The CDR3 bases are TGTGCCAGCAGTTTTACCGGGACAGCCTACGAGCAGTACTTC. The whole variable domain, remainder taken from reference TRBV5-5 and TRBJ2-7, is DAGVTQSPTHLIKTRGQQVTLRCSPISGHKSVSWYQQVLGQGPQFIFQYYEKEERGRGNFPDRFSARQFPNYSSELNVNALLLGDSALYLCASSFTGTAYEQYFGPGTRLTVT.

This rearrangement joins TRBV11-2 to TRBJ2-3; D perhaps matches TRBD1 (6 bases). This CDR3 spans 14 amino acids. In germline, CDR1 is SGHAT, CDR2 FQNNGV. Trimming shortened V by 5 bases and J by 4 bases, and 13 bases separated the two germline ends. The CDR3 protein is CASSILQGADTQYF. CDR3 DNA sequence: TGTGCCAGCAGCATACTACAGGGTGCAGATACGCAGTATTTT.

The chain is built from TRBV7-9 and TRBJ2-4, with 7 bases fitting TRBD2. Trimming at V came to 5 bases and at J to 0 bases, leaving 7 bases not matched to a gene. Germline V gene lookup returns CDR1 SEHNR and CDR2 FQNEAQ (reference sequence). This CDR3 region has 16 residues. The CDR3 spells CASSPGRGRAKNIQYF. In DNA form, the CDR3 reads TGTGCCAGCAGCCCGGGGAGGGGCAGAGCCAAAAACATTCAGTACTTC.

The V call is TRBV10-3, the J call TRBJ1-2, with D uncertain. Trimming pared 2 bases from V and 1 base from J, leaving 8 bases between. This CDR3 is built from 14 residues. The germline V gene encodes CDR1 ENHRY and CDR2 SYGVKD. DNA of the CDR3: TGTGCCATCAGTGAGACTACTGGTAACTATGGCTACACCTTC. Its protein product is CAISETTGNYGYTF.

V and J are TRBV7-2 and TRBJ2-7, with unresolved D. Germline CDR1 SGHTA, CDR2 FQGNSA. The CDR3 runs to 12 residues. Trimming left V 5 bases short and J 6 bases short, with 11 bases between. The CDR3 DNA sequence: TGTGCCAGCAGCCTTAGCAGCGCCGAGCAGTACTTC. Protein product: CASSLSSAEQYF. The full variable domain, rest sourced from reference TRBV7-2 and TRBJ2-7, is GAGVSQSPSNKVTEKGKDVELRCDPISGHTALYWYRQSLGQGLEFLIYFQGNSAPDKSGLPSDRFSAERTGGSVSTLTIQRTQQEDSAVYLCASSLSSAEQYFGPGTRLTVT.

This clone was seen more than once but under ten times. This rearrangement joins TRBV7-9 to TRBJ2-7, with D tentatively TRBD1 (5 bases). From germline, CDR1 is SEHNR and CDR2 FQNEAQ (reference sequence). The CDR3 loop spans 11 amino acids. V lost 5 bases and J lost 6, with 8 bases in between. The CDR3 nucleotides read TGTGCCAGCAGCAGGGGCGGCGAGCAGTACTTC. This sequence encodes CASSRGGEQYF.